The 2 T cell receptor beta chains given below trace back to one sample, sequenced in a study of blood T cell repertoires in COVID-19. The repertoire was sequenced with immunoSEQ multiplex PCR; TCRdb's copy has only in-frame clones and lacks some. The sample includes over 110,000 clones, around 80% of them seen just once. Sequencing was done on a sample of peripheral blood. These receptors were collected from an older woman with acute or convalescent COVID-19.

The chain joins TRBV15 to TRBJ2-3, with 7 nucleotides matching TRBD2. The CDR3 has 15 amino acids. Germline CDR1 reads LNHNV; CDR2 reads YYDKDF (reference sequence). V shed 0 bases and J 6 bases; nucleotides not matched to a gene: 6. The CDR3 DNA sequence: TGTGCCACCAGCAGAGATCGAGGACTAGTCGATACGCAGTATTTT. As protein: CATSRDRGLVDTQYF.

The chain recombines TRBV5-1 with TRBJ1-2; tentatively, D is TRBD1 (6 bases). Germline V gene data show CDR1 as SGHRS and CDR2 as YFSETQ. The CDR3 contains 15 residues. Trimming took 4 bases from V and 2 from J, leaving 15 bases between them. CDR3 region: CASSNPTGPNYGYTF. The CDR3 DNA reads TGCGCCAGCAGCAACCCTACAGGGCCCAACTATGGCTACACCTTC.